This is a list of T cell receptor beta chains from one sample in a study of identifying expanded T cells in peripheral blood. Only in-frame clones appear in the TCRdb table, and some are missing; sequencing was by immunoSEQ multiplex PCR. The data show 85,000 to 120,000 clones, with approximately 90% seen just once and less than 15% held by the top ten. Source material: blood. The receptors come from a person aged 18-70 years in good health. Each CDR3 is given with its conserved first and last residue. Fields, in order: clone size, D gene, J gene, V gene, CDR3 DNA, CDR3 protein. D genes are given only for firm matches. The size entry is marked missing in some rows and otherwise reads once, few, many or a size class.

-	-	TRBJ1-2	TRBV5-6	TGTGCCAGCAGCCCGGACCCACTCGGGTATGGCTACACCTTC	CASSPDPLGYGYTF
-	-	TRBJ2-7	TRBV19	TGTGCCAGTAGTATAGATGTTGGGCAGGGGAACGAGCAGTACTTC	CASSIDVGQGNEQYF
-	-	TRBJ2-7	TRBV7-8	TGTGCCAGCAGCTTAGCGACGGGGGGCAGGGCGGAGTACGAGCAGTACTTC	CASSLATGGRAEYEQYF
once	TRBD1	TRBJ1-5	TRBV7-9	TGTGCCAGCAGCCGGACAGGGGTCCAGCCCCAGCATTTT	CASSRTGVQPQHF
-	-	TRBJ1-3	TRBV30	TGTGCCTGGGGGCAGGGTCTGACCAACACCATATATTTT	CAWGQGLTNTIYF
-	TRBD2	TRBJ2-7	TRBV6-1	TGTGCCAGCAGTGAACGACAGGTTACTAGCGGCAGCACTACTACCTACGAGCAGTACTTC	CASSERQVTSGSTTTYEQYF
-	-	TRBJ1-2	TRBV7-6	TGTGCCAGCAGCCCAGTTCAGCAGGGCGTCGGCTACACCTTC	CASSPVQQGVGYTF
-	TRBD2	TRBJ2-5	TRBV5-1	TGCGCCAGCAGCTTACCGGGGCCCGGGGGGGAGACCCAGTACTTC	CASSLPGPGGETQYF
-	-	TRBJ1-5	TRBV11-2	TGTGCCAGCAGCTTAGTGGGGGAGGGTCAGCCCCAGCATTTT	CASSLVGEGQPQHF
few	TRBD1	TRBJ2-2	TRBV11-2	TGTGCCAGCAGCTTAGGTGGGACAGGGTCCACCGGGGAGCTGTTTTTT	CASSLGGTGSTGELFF
-	-	TRBJ1-4	TRBV4-1	TGCGCCAGCAGCCAAGTAAGGGGGGGACGGGAAAAACTGTTTTTT	CASSQVRGGREKLFF
-	-	TRBJ1-1	TRBV23-1	TGCGCCAGCACCTTGCCAGGGGTTCGCACTGAAGCTTTCTTT	CASTLPGVRTEAFF
-	TRBD2	TRBJ2-1	TRBV28	TGTGCCAGCCACAGTTTTCGGCTAGCGGGTAAGAGCTCCTACAATGAGCAGTTCTTC	CASHSFRLAGKSSYNEQFF
-	TRBD1	TRBJ1-1	TRBV7-8	TGTGCCAGCAGCCCCAGGGGGCCCTTTAACACTGAAGCTTTCTTT	CASSPRGPFNTEAFF
-	TRBD2	TRBJ2-7	TRBV19	TGTGCCAGTAGTATAGCGGGAGGCCCGACCTACGAGCAGTACTTC	CASSIAGGPTYEQYF
-	-	TRBJ2-6	TRBV7-8	TGTGCCAGCCTTCTCTCTGGGGCCAACGTCCTGACTTTC	CASLLSGANVLTF
-	-	TRBJ2-7	TRBV27	TGTGCCAGCAGTAACCCCTCGACGGACTACGAGCAGTACTTC	CASSNPSTDYEQYF
-	-	TRBJ2-3	TRBV7-3	TGTGCCAGCAGCTTAACCCCAGATACGCAGTATTTT	CASSLTPDTQYF
-	-	TRBJ2-1	TRBV4-1	TGCGCCAGCAGCCAAGAAGGGGTGGGAAATGAGCAGTTCTTC	CASSQEGVGNEQFF
few	-	TRBJ1-1	TRBV7-2	TGTGCCAGCAGCTTAGGTGCTAACACTGAAGCTTTCTTT	CASSLGANTEAFF
-	TRBD1	TRBJ1-4	TRBV28	TGTGCCAGCAGTTTAGTCACTGGGACAGGGCTGTTTTTT	CASSLVTGTGLFF
-	TRBD2	TRBJ2-3	TRBV7-3	TGTGCCAGCAGCTTAATGTCGGGGGGGTCAGATACGCAGTATTTT	CASSLMSGGSDTQYF
-	-	TRBJ1-5	TRBV6-6	TGTGCCAGCAGTTATCAAGGGGGTAGCAATCAGCCCCAGCATTTT	CASSYQGGSNQPQHF